This T cell receptor beta chain was found in a study of memory CD4+ T cells and cytomegalovirus serostatus. The sort gate was single viable CD3+CD4+CD8-CD45RO+ cells for memory CD4+ T cells. After thawing, CD4+ T cells were positively selected. The germline gives CDR1 SGHTS, CDR2 YDEGEE. The CDR3 covers 14 residues. Trimming left V 2 bases short and J 6 bases short, with 11 bases between. Produced via immunoSEQ multiplex PCR; TCRdb's table is partial and in-frame only. The table records 45,000 to 60,000 clones, around 82% of them present only once. V is TRBV5-8 and J is TRBJ2-2, with D possibly matching TRBD1 (5 bases). Input material: memory CD4+ T cells from blood. This clonotype originated in an adult in good health and CMV-seropositive. The CDR3 protein is CASSFQGRPGELFF. The CDR3 DNA is TGTGCCAGCAGCTTTCAGGGAAGGCCCGGGGAGCTGTTTTTT.